The 23 T cell receptor beta chains in this list originate from one sample, sequenced in a study of Graves' ophthalmopathy and Graves' hyperthyroidism. Amplification targeted the TCR beta CDR3 regions, with RNA transcripts as the source material. Investigators did first-round RT-PCR with HTBI primers, then second-round multiplex PCR. Each CDR3 protein gets one entry after TCRdb re-called the multiplex PCR reads with MiXCR. The sample consists of about 1.1 million distinct CDR3 sequences, roughly two fifths of them appearing once. The sample was peripheral blood or thyroid tissue (not recorded which). These receptors were obtained from an adult man with Graves' hyperthyroidism.

Concerning this clonotype: A much larger clone lies one base from this, so it may be a read error. This sequence joins TRBV9 and TRBJ1-1, with TRBD1 identical over 9 bases. J gave up 3 bases and V 3 bases, and 6 bases lay outside the gene matches. The germline V gene has CDR1 SGDLS and CDR2 YYNGEE. The CDR3 totals 15 residues. For the CDR3, the DNA is TGTGCCAGCAGCGGAGGGACAGGGATGGACACTGAAGCTTTCTTT. Translation gives CASSGGTGMDTEAFF. Full variable domain (rest looked up from reference TRBV9 and TRBJ1-1): DSGVTQTPKHLITATGQRVTLRCSPRSGDLSVYWYQQSLDQGLQFLIQYYNGEERAKGNILERFSAQQFPDLHSELNLSSLELGDSALYFCASSGGTGMDTEAFFGQGTRLTVV.

This clonotype was recorded many times. The rearrangement uses TRBV4-3 and TRBJ1-6; TRBD1 is a possible D gene (6 bases). V lost 0 bases, J lost 7 bases, and 10 bases lay in between. Germline V gene data show CDR1 as LGHNA and CDR2 as YSLEER. This CDR3 has 15 residues. The CDR3: CASSQDTGINSPLHF. The CDR3 region has the DNA TGCGCCAGCAGCCAAGATACAGGGATCAATTCACCCCTCCACTTT.

This clonotype was seen just once. The chain is built from TRBV9 and TRBJ1-2; 11 bases fit TRBD1. The CDR3 runs to 13 residues. Germline CDR1 reads SGDLS; CDR2 reads YYNGEE. With 0 bases clipped from V and 13 bases from J, the junction kept 5 bases outside the gene matches. The CDR3 region is CASSVGTGGKFTF. Here the CDR3 DNA reads TGTGCCAGCAGCGTAGGGACAGGGGGCAAGTTCACCTTC.

The rearrangement links TRBV10-2 to TRBJ2-7; 11 bases agree with TRBD2. The length of the CDR3 is 16 residues. Germline CDR1 and CDR2: WSHSY and SAAADI. V shed 4 bases, J shed 2 bases, and the junction held 7 bases outside the gene matches. The CDR3 nucleotides are TGCGCCAGCAGTGCCGGACTAGCGGGCCCCACCTACGAGCAGTACTTC. Translation gives CASSAGLAGPTYEQYF.

This clonotype was recorded at least ten times. The chain combines TRBV7-9 with TRBJ2-7, with TRBD1 as a possible D gene (5 bases). Per the germline V gene, CDR1 is SEHNR and CDR2 is FQNEAQ (reference sequence). This CDR3 has 14 residues. V lost 2 bases to trimming and J lost 2 bases, with 10 bases between them. In DNA, the CDR3 is TGTGCCAGCAGCTTACAGATGGGGCCCTACGAGCAGTACTTC. Its translation is CASSLQMGPYEQYF.

The chain uses TRBV10-3 and TRBJ1-4; 10 bases match TRBD1. The germline CDR1 and CDR2 sequences are ENHRY and SYGVKD. This CDR3 is built from 13 residues. The V gene end was trimmed by 6 bases and the J gene end by 8 bases; junction bases not matched to a gene: 3. CDR3 protein: CAIRGTGVEKLFF. The CDR3 coding sequence is TGTGCCATCAGAGGGACAGGGGTCGAAAAACTGTTTTTT.

In its sample, this clonotype was seen many times. This chain joins TRBV24-1 and TRBJ1-1; D not certain. CDR3 size: 13 residues. CDR1 is KGHDR and CDR2 is SFDVKD in the germline V gene. Trimming shortened V by 7 bases and J by 0 bases, and 8 bases separated the two germline ends. The CDR3 DNA reads TGTGCCACCAGGGGTGACGTGAACACTGAAGCTTTCTTT. Its translation: CATRGDVNTEAFF.

This clonotype was counted ten times or more. The chain is built from TRBV2 and TRBJ2-7; 9 bases align to TRBD1. With V trimmed by 5 bases and J by 12 bases, 5 bases remained unmatched. In germline, CDR1 is SNHLY, CDR2 FYNNEI. CDR3 size: 11 residues. As DNA, the CDR3 is TGTGCCAGCAGTCACGGGACAGGGTCGTACTTC. Residues: CASSHGTGSYF.

Many counts were recorded for this clonotype. This chain uses TRBV15 with TRBJ2-7; the D call may be TRBD1 or TRBD2 (5 bases each). CDR1 and CDR2 (germline): LNHNV, YYDKDF (reference sequence). Deletions cut 5 bases from V and 0 bases from J, with 14 bases between. The CDR3 extends over 15 amino acids. CDR3 amino acids: CATSGGSGTSYEQYF. The CDR3, as DNA: TGTGCCACCAGCGGGGGATCTGGGACCTCCTACGAGCAGTACTTC. The full variable domain, in which reference TRBV15 and TRBJ2-7 provide the parts outside the CDR3, is DAMVIQNPRYQVTQFGKPVTLSCSQTLNHNVMYWYQQKSSQAPKLLFHYYDKDFNNEADTPDNFQSRRPNTSFCFLDIRSPGLGDTAMYLCATSGGSGTSYEQYFGPGTRLTVT.

This clonotype was counted at least ten times. V and J are TRBV24-1 and TRBJ2-7; D is tentatively TRBD1 or TRBD2 (5 bases each). CDR1 is KGHDR and CDR2 is SFDVKD in the germline V gene. V lost 5 bases and J lost 0, with 7 bases in between. The CDR3 is 13 residues long. The CDR3 here is CATSGGSSYEQYF. CDR3 DNA sequence: TGTGCCACCAGTGGGGGGTCCTCCTACGAGCAGTACTTC.

This clonotype was counted ten times or more. The chain joins TRBV20-1 to TRBJ1-5; a possible D gene is TRBD1 (5 bases). Germline loops: CDR1 DFQATT, CDR2 SNEGSKA (reference sequence). This CDR3 spans 14 amino acids. V was trimmed by 0 bases and J by 4 bases, leaving 10 bases between them. The CDR3 sequence: CSARESAGNQPQHF. In DNA form, the CDR3 reads TGCAGTGCTAGAGAATCGGCAGGGAATCAGCCCCAGCATTTT.

This clonotype came up a few times. The CDR3 DNA reads TGTGCCAGCGGCGAACAGGGAAGGAACACCGGGGAGCTGTTTTTT. This sequence encodes CASGEQGRNTGELFF. The gene calls are TRBV2 and TRBJ2-2; TRBD1 is a possible D gene (6 bases). V shed 8 bases and J shed 1 base, with 14 bases lying between them. The length of the CDR3 is 15 residues. Germline V gene lookup returns CDR1 SNHLY and CDR2 FYNNEI.

The chain joins TRBV28 to TRBJ2-2; no clear D. The germline V gene encodes CDR1 MDHEN and CDR2 SYDVKM. This CDR3 is 13 amino acids long. Trimming removed 8 bases from V and 1 base from J, with 8 bases in between. The CDR3 nucleotides read TGTGCCAGCGAGACGGAGAACACCGGGGAGCTGTTTTTT. Its protein is CASETENTGELFF. The whole variable domain, filled in from reference TRBV28 and TRBJ2-2, reads DVKVTQSSRYLVKRTGEKVFLECVQDMDHENMFWYRQDPGLGLRLIYFSYDVKMKEKGDIPEGYSVSREKKERFSLILESASTNQTSMYLCASETENTGELFFGEGSRLTVL.

CDR3 bases: TGTGCCAGCAGCTTAGCAATCGGGACAGAGACACTCCACTTT. Translated, it gives CASSLAIGTETLHF. The chain employs TRBV7-9 and TRBJ1-6, with 7 bases matching TRBD1. The CDR3 loop spans 14 amino acids. Trimming took 0 bases from V and 16 from J; bases not matched to a gene: 9. Looked up from germline, CDR1 is SEHNR and CDR2 is FQNEAQ (reference sequence).

A remark on this clonotype: The conserved closing phenylalanine or tryptophan is absent in this CDR3, likely reflecting a read error. The limits of the CDR3 on the DNA are not certain, so only TCRdb's listed CDR3 is given. The chain has TRBV2 and TRBJ2-5; TRBD1, the table's D call, lacks a check against the DNA. The CDR3 length equals 11 residues, ends included. Germline-derived CDR1 and CDR2 are SNHLY and FYNNEI. The chain's CDR3 is CASSERGPFGS.

This rearrangement joins TRBV20-1 to TRBJ2-7; 7 nucleotides match TRBD1. The J call may be in error: the DNA end matches TRBJ2-1 better. Per the germline V gene, CDR1 is DFQATT and CDR2 is SNEGSKA (reference sequence). There are 14 residues in the CDR3. The CDR3 nucleotides are TGCAGTGCTAGAAAGCGGACAGGCGACGATGAGCAGTTCTTC. Its protein is CSARKRTGDDEQFF.

Concerning this clonotype itself: Being one base from a much bigger clone, this may be a read error. The V gene is TRBV7-9, the J gene TRBJ1-2; no clear D gene. This CDR3 spans 12 amino acids. Germline loops: CDR1 SEHNR, CDR2 FQNEAQ (reference sequence). CDR3 sequence: CASSLGPAGCTF. CDR3 sequence (DNA): TGTGCCAGCAGCTTAGGGCCAGCTGGCTGCACCTTC. Full variable domain (missing parts from reference TRBV7-9 and TRBJ1-2): DTGVSQNPRHKITKRGQNVTFRCDPISEHNRLYWYRQTLGQGPEFLTYFQNEAQLEKSRLLSDRFSAERPKGSFSTLEIQRTEQGDSAMYLCASSLGPAGCTFGSGTRLTVV.

This chain links TRBV5-5 with TRBJ2-5; TRBD1 matches at 9 bases. CDR1 is SGHKS and CDR2 is YYEKEE in the germline V gene (reference sequence). CDR3 size: 18 residues. J was trimmed by 5 bases and V by 4 bases; bases with no gene match: 18. The CDR3 is CASSRRRGLGDRVETQYF. Here the CDR3 DNA reads TGTGCCAGCAGCAGACGACGCGGCCTGGGGGACAGGGTCGAGACCCAGTACTTC.

This clonotype occurred many times. In DNA form, the CDR3 reads TGTGCCAGCACCTCCGAGATCCTGGCTGAAAAACTGTTTTTT. Its translation: CASTSEILAEKLFF. The rearrangement uses TRBV11-2 and TRBJ1-4; D is undetermined. V lost 7 bases and J lost 7, with 16 bases in between. This CDR3 spans 14 amino acids. The V gene's germline CDR1 is SGHAT and CDR2 FQNNGV. Together with reference TRBV11-2 and TRBJ1-4, the CDR3 gives the full variable domain: EAGVAQSPRYKIIEKRQSVAFWCNPISGHATLYWYQQILGQGPKLLIQFQNNGVVDDSQLPKDRFSAERLKGVDSTLKIQPAKLEDSAVYLCASTSEILAEKLFFGSGTQLSVL.

The table lists this clonotype with a few counts. V is TRBV11-3 and J is TRBJ2-7; D unclear. The CDR3 contains 15 residues. V shed 6 bases and J shed 0 bases, with 15 bases lying between them. Germline loops: CDR1 SGHNT, CDR2 YENEEA. CDR3 sequence: CASSHAEMASYEQYF. CDR3 nucleotide sequence: TGTGCCAGCAGTCATGCAGAAATGGCCTCCTACGAGCAGTACTTC.

The J gene is TRBJ1-4, the V gene TRBV2; a weak D match, TRBD1 (6 bases). The CDR3 spans 13 residues. Deletions cut 2 bases from V and 10 bases from J, with 11 bases between. Germline assignment: CDR1 SNHLY and CDR2 FYNNEI. CDR3 loop: CASSEREQGKLFF. CDR3 nucleotide sequence: TGTGCCAGCAGTGAACGGGAACAGGGAAAACTGTTTTTT.

A few counts support this clonotype. The chain recombines TRBV2 with TRBJ2-5; 9 nucleotides line up with TRBD1. The germline CDR1 and CDR2 sequences are SNHLY and FYNNEI. V was pared by 5 bases and J by 4 bases, with 11 bases of the junction left unmatched. The CDR3 spans 16 residues. CDR3 loop: CASSPPEQGARETQYF. The CDR3 DNA sequence: TGTGCCAGCAGTCCCCCCGAACAGGGGGCCCGAGAGACCCAGTACTTC. Full variable domain (rest looked up from reference TRBV2 and TRBJ2-5): EPEVTQTPSHQVTQMGQEVILRCVPISNHLYFYWYRQILGQKVEFLVSFYNNEISEKSEIFDDQFSVERPDGSNFTLKIRSTKLEDSAMYFCASSPPEQGARETQYFGPGTRLLVL.

This chain uses TRBV30 with TRBJ1-5; TRBD1 agrees at 9 bases. This CDR3 is built from 14 residues. The germline V gene has CDR1 GTSNPN and CDR2 SVGIG (reference sequence). The ends lost 2 bases at V and 8 bases at J; junction bases unmatched: 7. The CDR3 sequence is CAWSRSGDREPQHF. CDR3 in DNA: TGTGCCTGGAGTAGGTCTGGGGACAGGGAGCCCCAGCATTTT.